This TCR beta chain was sequenced in a study of cytomegalovirus exposure and HLA in healthy donors. The PCR had 60 Vbeta and 13 Jbeta primers. Sequenced by immunoSEQ multiplex PCR; TCRdb stores in-frame clones only, minus some. The sample lists about 150,000 clones; around 84% were seen once. From germline, CDR1 is KGHSH and CDR2 LQKENI. V was shortened by 0 bases and J by 5 bases, with 10 bases between the two germline ends. The CDR3 covers 14 residues. This clonotype was sampled from a woman aged 40 to 49 in good health and CMV-seronegative. Sequenced input: PBMCs. The chain is built from TRBV18 and TRBJ2-5, with D hard to call. CDR3 protein: CASSPPYGRETQYF. Written as DNA, the CDR3 is TGTGCCAGCTCACCACCGTACGGCAGGGAGACCCAGTACTTC.